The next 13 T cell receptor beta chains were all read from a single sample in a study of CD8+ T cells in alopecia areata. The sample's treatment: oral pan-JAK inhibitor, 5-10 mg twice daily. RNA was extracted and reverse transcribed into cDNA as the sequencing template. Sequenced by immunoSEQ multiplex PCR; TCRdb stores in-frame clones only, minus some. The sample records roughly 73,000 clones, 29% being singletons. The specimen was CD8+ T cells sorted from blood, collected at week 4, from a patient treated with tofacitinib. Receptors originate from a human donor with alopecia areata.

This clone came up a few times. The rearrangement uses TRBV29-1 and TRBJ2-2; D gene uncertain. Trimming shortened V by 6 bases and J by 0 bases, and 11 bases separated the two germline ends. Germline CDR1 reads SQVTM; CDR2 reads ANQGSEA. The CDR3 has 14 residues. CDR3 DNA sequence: TGCAGCGTGGGGAAGGGTCCGAACACCGGGGAGCTGTTTTTT. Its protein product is CSVGKGPNTGELFF.

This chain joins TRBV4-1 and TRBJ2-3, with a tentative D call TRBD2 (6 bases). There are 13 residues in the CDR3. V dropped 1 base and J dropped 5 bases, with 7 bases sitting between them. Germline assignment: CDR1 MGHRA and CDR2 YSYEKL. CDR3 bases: TGCGCCAGCAGCCAAGTCGGGGGAGATACGCAGTATTTT. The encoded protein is CASSQVGGDTQYF.

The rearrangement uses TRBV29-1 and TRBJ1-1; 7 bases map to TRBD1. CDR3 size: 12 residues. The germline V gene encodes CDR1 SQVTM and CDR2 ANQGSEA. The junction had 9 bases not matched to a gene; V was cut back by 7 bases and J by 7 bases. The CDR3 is CSARQGSNEAFF. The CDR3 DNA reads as TGCAGCGCCAGACAGGGATCGAATGAAGCTTTCTTT.

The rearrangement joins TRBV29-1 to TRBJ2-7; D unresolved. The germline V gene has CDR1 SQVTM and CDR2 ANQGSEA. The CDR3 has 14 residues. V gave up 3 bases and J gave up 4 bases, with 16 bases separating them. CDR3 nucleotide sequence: TGCAGCGTTGAGTTTGTTGACGGTAGTTACGAGCAGTACTTC. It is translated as CSVEFVDGSYEQYF.

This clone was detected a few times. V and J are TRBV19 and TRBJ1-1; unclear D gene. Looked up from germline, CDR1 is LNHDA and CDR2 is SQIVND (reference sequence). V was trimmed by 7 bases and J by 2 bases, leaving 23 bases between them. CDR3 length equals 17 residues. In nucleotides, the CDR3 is TGTGCCAGTATTCCTAGCACGACCCGGCGGTCTAACACTGAAGCTTTCTTT. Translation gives CASIPSTTRRSNTEAFF.

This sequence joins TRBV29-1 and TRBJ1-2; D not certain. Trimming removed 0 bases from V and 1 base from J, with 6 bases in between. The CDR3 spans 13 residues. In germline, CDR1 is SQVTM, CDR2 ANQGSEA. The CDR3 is CSVEELDNYGYTF. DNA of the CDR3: TGCAGCGTTGAAGAGCTGGATAACTATGGCTACACCTTC.

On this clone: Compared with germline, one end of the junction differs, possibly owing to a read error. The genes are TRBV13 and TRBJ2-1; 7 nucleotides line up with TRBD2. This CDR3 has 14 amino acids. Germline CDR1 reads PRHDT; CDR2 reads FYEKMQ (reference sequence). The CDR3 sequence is CASSLGSGFHEQFF. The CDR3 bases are TGTGCCAGCAGCCTAGGTAGCGGGTTCCATGAGCAGTTCTTC.

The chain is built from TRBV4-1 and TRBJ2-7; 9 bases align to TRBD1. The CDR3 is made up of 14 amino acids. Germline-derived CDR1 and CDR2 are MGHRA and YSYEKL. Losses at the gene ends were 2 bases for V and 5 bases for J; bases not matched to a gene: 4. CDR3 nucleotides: TGCGCCAGCAGCCAACGCACAGGGGGCGACGAGCAGTACTTC. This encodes CASSQRTGGDEQYF.

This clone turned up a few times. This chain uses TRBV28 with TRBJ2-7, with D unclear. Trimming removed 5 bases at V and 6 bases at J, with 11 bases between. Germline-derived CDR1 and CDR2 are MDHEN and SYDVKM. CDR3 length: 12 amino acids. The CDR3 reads CASSTPGLEQYF. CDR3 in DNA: TGTGCCAGCAGTACCCCGGGTCTCGAGCAGTACTTC.

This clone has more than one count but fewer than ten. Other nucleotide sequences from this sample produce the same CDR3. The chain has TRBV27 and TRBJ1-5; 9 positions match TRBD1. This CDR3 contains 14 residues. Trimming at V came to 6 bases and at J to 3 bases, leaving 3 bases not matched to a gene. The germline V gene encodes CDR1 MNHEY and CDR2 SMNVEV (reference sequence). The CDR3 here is CASSDRGDNQPQHF. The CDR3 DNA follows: TGTGCCAGCAGCGACAGGGGGGACAATCAGCCCCAGCATTTT.

The CDR3 DNA reads as TGCAGCGTTGCCGACAGGGTCAACGAGCAGTACTTC. This codes for CSVADRVNEQYF. The chain couples TRBV29-1 to TRBJ2-7; 7 bases map to TRBD1. Unmatched junction bases numbered 5, after V lost 4 bases and J lost 5 bases. The CDR3 contains 12 residues. CDR1 and CDR2 (germline): SQVTM, ANQGSEA.

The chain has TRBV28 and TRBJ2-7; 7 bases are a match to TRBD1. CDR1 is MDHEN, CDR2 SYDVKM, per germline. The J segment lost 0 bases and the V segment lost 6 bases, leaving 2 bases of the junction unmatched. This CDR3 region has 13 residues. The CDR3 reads CASRDRSSYEQYF. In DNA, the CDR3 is TGTGCCAGCAGGGACAGGAGCTCCTACGAGCAGTACTTC.

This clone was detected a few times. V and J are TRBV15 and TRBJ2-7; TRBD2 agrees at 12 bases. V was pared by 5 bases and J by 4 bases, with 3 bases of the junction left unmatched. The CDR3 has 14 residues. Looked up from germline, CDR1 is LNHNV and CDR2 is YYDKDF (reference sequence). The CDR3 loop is CATSPTSGRYEQYF. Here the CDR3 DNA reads TGTGCCACCAGCCCGACTAGCGGGAGATACGAGCAGTACTTC.